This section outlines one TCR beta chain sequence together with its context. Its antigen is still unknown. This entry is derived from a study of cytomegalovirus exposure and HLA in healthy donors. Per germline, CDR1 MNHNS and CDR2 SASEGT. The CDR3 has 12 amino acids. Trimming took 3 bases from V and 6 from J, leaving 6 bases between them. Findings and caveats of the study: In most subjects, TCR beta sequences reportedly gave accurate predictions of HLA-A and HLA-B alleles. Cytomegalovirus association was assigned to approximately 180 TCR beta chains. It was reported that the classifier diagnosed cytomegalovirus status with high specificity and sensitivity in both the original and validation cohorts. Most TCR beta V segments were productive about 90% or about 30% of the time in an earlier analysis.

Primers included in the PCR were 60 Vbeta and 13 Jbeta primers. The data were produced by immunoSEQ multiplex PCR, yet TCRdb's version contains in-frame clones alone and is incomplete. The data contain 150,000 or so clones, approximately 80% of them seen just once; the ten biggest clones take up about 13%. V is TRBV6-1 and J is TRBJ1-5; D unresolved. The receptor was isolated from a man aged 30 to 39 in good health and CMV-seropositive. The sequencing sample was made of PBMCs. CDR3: CASSDPRQPQHF. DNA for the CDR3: TGTGCCAGCAGTGACCCCCGTCAGCCCCAGCATTTT.